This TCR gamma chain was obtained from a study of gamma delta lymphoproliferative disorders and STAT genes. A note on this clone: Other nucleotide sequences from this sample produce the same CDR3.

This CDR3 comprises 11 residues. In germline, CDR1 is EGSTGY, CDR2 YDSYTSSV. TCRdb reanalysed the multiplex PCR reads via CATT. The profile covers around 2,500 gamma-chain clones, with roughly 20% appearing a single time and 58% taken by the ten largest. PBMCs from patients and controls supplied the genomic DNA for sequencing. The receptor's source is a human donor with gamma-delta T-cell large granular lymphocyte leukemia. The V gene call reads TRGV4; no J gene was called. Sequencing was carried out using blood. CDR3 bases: TGTGCCACCTGGGATGGCCACCGTGAACTCTTT. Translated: CATWDGHRELF.